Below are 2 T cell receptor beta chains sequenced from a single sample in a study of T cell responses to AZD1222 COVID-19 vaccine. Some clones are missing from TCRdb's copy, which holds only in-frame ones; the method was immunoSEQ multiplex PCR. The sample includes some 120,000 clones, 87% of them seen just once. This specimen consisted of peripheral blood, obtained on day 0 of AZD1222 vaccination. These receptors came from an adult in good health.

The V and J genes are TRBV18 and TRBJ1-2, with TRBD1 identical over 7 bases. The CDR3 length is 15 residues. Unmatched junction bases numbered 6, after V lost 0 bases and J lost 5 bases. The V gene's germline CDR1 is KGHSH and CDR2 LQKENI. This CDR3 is CASSPPGAGGYGYTF. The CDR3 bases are TGTGCCAGCTCACCACCGGGAGCAGGGGGATATGGCTACACCTTC.

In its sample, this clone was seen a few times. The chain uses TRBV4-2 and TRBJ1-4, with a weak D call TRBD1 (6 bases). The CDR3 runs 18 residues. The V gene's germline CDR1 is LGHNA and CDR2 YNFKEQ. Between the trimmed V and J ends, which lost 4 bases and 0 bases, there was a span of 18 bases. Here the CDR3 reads CASSRLGRGGPTNEKLFF. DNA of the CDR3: TGTGCCAGCAGCCGGTTGGGCAGGGGAGGACCAACTAATGAAAAACTGTTTTTT.